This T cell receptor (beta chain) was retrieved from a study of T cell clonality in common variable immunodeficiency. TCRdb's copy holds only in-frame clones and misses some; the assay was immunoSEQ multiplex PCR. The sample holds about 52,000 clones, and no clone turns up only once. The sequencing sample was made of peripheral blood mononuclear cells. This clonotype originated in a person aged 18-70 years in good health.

Partial CDR3 DNA: TGCAGTGCTCGCCTGTTGGCGGGAGTGGGCCTCGATGAG. Amino acid sequence: CSARLLAGVGLDE. The complete CDR3 sequence is CSARLLAGVGLDEQFF. The chain uses TRBV20-1 and TRBJ2-1; 7 positions match TRBD2. The CDR3 end lies 3 residues beyond the end of the read and is filled in from the germline J gene. The CDR3 loop spans 16 amino acids. The germline V gene has CDR1 DFQATT and CDR2 SNEGSKA (reference sequence). Trimming cost V 5 bases and J 8 bases; bases outside gene matches: 18.